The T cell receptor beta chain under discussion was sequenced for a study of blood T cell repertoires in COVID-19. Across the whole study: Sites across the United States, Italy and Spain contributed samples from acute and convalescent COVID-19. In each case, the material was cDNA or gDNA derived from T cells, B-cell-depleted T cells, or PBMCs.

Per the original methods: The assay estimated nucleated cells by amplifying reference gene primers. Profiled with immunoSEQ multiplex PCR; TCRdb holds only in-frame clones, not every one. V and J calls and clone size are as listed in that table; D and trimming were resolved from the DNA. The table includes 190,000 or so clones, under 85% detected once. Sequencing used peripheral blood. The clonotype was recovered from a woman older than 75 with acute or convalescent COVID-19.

The CDR3 sequence is CSVGGNGGGPDTQYF. In DNA, the CDR3 is TGCAGCGTTGGAGGGAACGGGGGGGGGCCCGATACGCAGTATTTT. The chain employs TRBV29-1 and TRBJ2-3; 8 nucleotides line up with TRBD2. The CDR3 runs 15 residues. J lost 6 bases, V lost 4 bases, and 12 bases had no gene match. Per the germline V gene, CDR1 is SQVTM and CDR2 is ANQGSEA.